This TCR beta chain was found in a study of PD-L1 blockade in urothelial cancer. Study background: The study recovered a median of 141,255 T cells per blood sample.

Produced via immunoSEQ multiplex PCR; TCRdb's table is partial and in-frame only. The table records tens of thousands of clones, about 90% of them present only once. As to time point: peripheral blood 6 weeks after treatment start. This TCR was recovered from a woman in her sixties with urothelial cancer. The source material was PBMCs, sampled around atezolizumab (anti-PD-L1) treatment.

The CDR3 DNA reads TGCAGCGTTGACCACCAGGGGGCCACAGATACGCAGTATTTT. It is translated as CSVDHQGATDTQYF. The rearrangement links TRBV29-1 to TRBJ2-3, with 8 bases aligning to TRBD1. This CDR3 region has 14 residues. J was trimmed by 2 bases and V by 3 bases; bases with no gene match: 4. Germline V gene data show CDR1 as SQVTM and CDR2 as ANQGSEA.